The clone carrying this T cell receptor beta chain was recorded at least ten times. Its antigen remains unknown. V gave up 6 bases and J gave up 2 bases; unmatched junction bases: 3. The CDR3 covers 13 residues. From germline, CDR1 is DFQATT and CDR2 SNEGSKA (reference sequence). The time point denotes: newly diagnosed GD, antithyroid drugs for less than 3 months. Extracted PBMC RNA gave rise to the TCR library. The data were taken from a study of regulatory T cells in long-lasting Graves disease. General study points: Graves' patients with persistent disease showed TCR diversity lower than patients newly diagnosed. Patients with persistent disease shared over 2,500 public clonotypes, outpacing the approximately 920 shared by new patients. Persistent disease was characterized by preferential usage of TRBV28, TRBJ1-2 and TRBJ2-5.

To make TCR beta libraries, researchers used iRepertoire HTBI primers and Arm-PCR of CDR3 regions. TCRdb ran MiXCR on the multiplex PCR reads and lists one entry per CDR3 protein. The data hold around 500,000 distinct CDR3 sequences, with about 16% observed a single time. The data were also submitted as part of a second study, on T cells in Graves' hyperthyroidism and ophthalmopathy.

The origin of this receptor is a woman between 40 and 65 years old with Graves disease. The material was peripheral blood mononuclear cells (PBMCs), obtained at new diagnosis, from a patient treated with antithyroid drugs. The gene calls are TRBV20-1 and TRBJ2-7; the match to TRBD2 covers 11 bases. The CDR3 bases are TGCAGTGCACGGACTAGCGGGCCCTACGAGCAGTACTTC. Residues: CSARTSGPYEQYF.